The 10 T cell receptor beta chains below all came from one sample that was sequenced in a study of CDR3 diversity in severe acne. TCRdb used MiXCR to reprocess the PCR reads, holding one entry per CDR3 protein. The sample holds approximately 80,000 distinct CDR3 sequences, roughly 51% seen once. The sequenced material came from blood. The source is a male donor in good health, without acne.

This clonotype was counted ten times or more. The rearrangement links TRBV24-1 to TRBJ2-5, with TRBD1 matching 7 bases. This CDR3 has 15 residues. With 2 bases clipped from V and 0 bases from J, the junction kept 2 bases outside the gene matches. CDR1 is KGHDR and CDR2 is SFDVKD in the germline V gene. In DNA form, the CDR3 reads TGTGCCACCAGTGATTCGACAGGGTACCAAGAGACCCAGTACTTC. Translating it yields CATSDSTGYQETQYF.

This chain's CDR3 is CASSYGGQPASDFAFF. CDR3 DNA: TGTGCCAGCAGTTACGGGGGACAGCCTGCCTCTGATTTCGCTTTCTTT. The chain joins TRBV6-1 to TRBJ1-1; 7 bases map to TRBD1. The V gene's germline CDR1 is MNHNS and CDR2 SASEGT. Germline trimming cut 5 bases from V and 11 bases from J; bases unmatched to any gene: 20. The CDR3 has 16 amino acids.

The chain carries TRBV5-1 and TRBJ2-7; no firm D call. The V end was cut by 5 bases, the J end by 6 bases, with 15 bases between. CDR3 size: 13 residues. Germline V gives CDR1 SGHRS, CDR2 YFSETQ. The CDR3 DNA reads as TGCGCCAGCAGAACGACTGGCAGCGCCGAGCAGTACTTC. Its translation is CASRTTGSAEQYF. Full variable domain (missing parts from reference TRBV5-1 and TRBJ2-7): KAGVTQTPRYLIKTRGQQVTLSCSPISGHRSVSWYQQTPGQGLQFLFEYFSETQRNKGNFPGRFSGRQFSNSRSEMNVSTLELGDSALYLCASRTTGSAEQYFGPGTRLTVT.

The rearrangement joins TRBV20-1 to TRBJ2-5; D uncertain. Germline loops: CDR1 DFQATT, CDR2 SNEGSKA (reference sequence). V was shortened by 1 base and J by 1 base, with 7 bases between the two germline ends. CDR3 length: 13 residues. The CDR3 sequence: CSARVGSQETQYF. The CDR3 coding sequence is TGCAGTGCTAGAGTAGGCAGCCAAGAGACCCAGTACTTC.

This clonotype was counted a few times. The chain employs TRBV2 and TRBJ1-4; D call uncertain. The ends were cut back, 6 bases at V and 3 bases at J, with 5 bases in the middle. The CDR3 spans 12 residues. The V gene's germline CDR1 is SNHLY and CDR2 FYNNEI. This CDR3 reads CASSPANEKLFF. In DNA, the CDR3 is TGTGCCAGCAGCCCGGCTAATGAAAAACTGTTTTTT.

In its sample, this clonotype was seen once. CDR3 region: CSAPLGQGSYEQYF. The DNA of the CDR3 is TGCAGTGCCCCCCTGGGACAGGGCTCCTACGAGCAGTACTTC. This chain connects TRBV20-1 to TRBJ2-7; 9 bases are a match to TRBD1. Germline V gene data show CDR1 as DFQATT and CDR2 as SNEGSKA (reference sequence). V was pared by 6 bases and J by 0 bases, with 6 bases of the junction left unmatched. This CDR3 is 14 amino acids long.

The chain recombines TRBV29-1 with TRBJ2-7, with 7 bases that match TRBD2. The CDR3 covers 13 residues. With V trimmed by 2 bases and J by 4 bases, 5 bases remained unmatched. CDR1 is SQVTM and CDR2 is ANQGSEA in the germline V gene. CDR3 in DNA: TGCAGCGTTGAACGGCTAGCGGCATACGAGCAGTACTTC. This codes for CSVERLAAYEQYF.

This chain links TRBV24-1 with TRBJ2-7; TRBD1 agrees at 11 bases. Losses at the gene ends were 11 bases for V and 2 bases for J; bases not matched to a gene: 10. This CDR3 contains 15 residues. CDR1 is KGHDR, CDR2 SFDVKD, per germline. The CDR3 DNA reads as TGTGCCAGCTCAAACCCGGGACAGGGGGCCTACGAGCAGTACTTC. This encodes CASSNPGQGAYEQYF.

This clonotype has only a few counts. The chain recombines TRBV4-1 with TRBJ1-2; D is ambiguous. V dropped 4 bases and J dropped 4 bases, with 13 bases sitting between them. The CDR3 covers 14 residues. CDR1 MGHRA and CDR2 YSYEKL come from the germline V gene. CDR3 in DNA: TGCGCCAGCAGCCGCGGAACGGGAGGCTATGGCTACACCTTC. Translation gives CASSRGTGGYGYTF.

This clonotype occurred once. V usage is TRBV24-1 and J usage is TRBJ1-2; TRBD1 is a possible D gene (5 bases). Germline CDR1 is KGHDR and CDR2 is SFDVKD. This CDR3 comprises 14 residues. V was pared by 2 bases and J by 2 bases, with 8 bases between. The DNA of the CDR3 is TGTGCCACCAGTGATTGGGGCGCAAACTATGGCTACACCTTC. The encoded protein is CATSDWGANYGYTF.